A single sample is the source of the 30 T cell receptor beta chains below, sequenced in a study of T cells in Graves' hyperthyroidism and ophthalmopathy. Researchers took RNA transcripts and amplified the TCR beta CDR3 regions from them. The TCR CDR3 was amplified in a first-round RT-PCR using the HTBI primer set. TCRdb analysed the multiplex PCR reads with MiXCR anew, one entry per CDR3 protein. The table has about 560,000 distinct CDR3 sequences, roughly 50% seen once. Sequenced sample: peripheral blood or thyroid tissue (not recorded which). The receptor set was obtained from a woman aged 18-30 years with Graves' hyperthyroidism.

This chain uses TRBV7-3 with TRBJ1-1, with a weak D call TRBD1 (5 bases). The CDR3 spans 14 residues. In germline, CDR1 is SGHTA, CDR2 FQGTGA. V was clipped by 2 bases and J by 6 bases, with 13 bases between them. Written as DNA, the CDR3 is TGTGCCAGCAGCTTAGAGGGGACGAGGGCTGAAGCTTTCTTT. Encoded protein: CASSLEGTRAEAFF.

This clonotype has more than one count but fewer than ten. The gene calls are TRBV12-3 or TRBV12-4 and TRBJ1-2, with a weak D call TRBD1 (6 bases). The V and J ends lost 6 bases and 8 bases respectively, with 13 bases between them. There are 12 residues in the CDR3. Written as DNA, the CDR3 is TGTGCCAGCAGCTATGACAGGTGGGGCTACACCTTC. Translation gives CASSYDRWGYTF.

The chain couples TRBV12-3 or TRBV12-4 to TRBJ2-7; TRBD1 aligns across 10 bases. V lost 6 bases, J lost 5 bases, and 13 bases stayed unmatched. The CDR3 extends over 16 amino acids. The CDR3 spells CASSGGIDRGQDEQYF. In DNA, the CDR3 is TGTGCCAGCAGCGGGGGAATCGACAGGGGGCAAGACGAGCAGTACTTC.

This clonotype was detected many times. This chain joins TRBV15 and TRBJ2-7; weak D call: TRBD1 (6 bases). Germline CDR1 is LNHNV and CDR2 is YYDKDF (reference sequence). The germline V and J ends were trimmed by 3 bases and 4 bases, with 13 bases remaining between them. This CDR3 contains 14 residues. CDR3 loop: CATSSLTGRYEQYF. The CDR3 bases are TGTGCCACCAGCAGCCTGACAGGCAGATACGAGCAGTACTTC.

The CDR3: CASSSRTGYGYTF. CDR3 coding DNA: TGTGCCAGCAGTTCTCGGACAGGTTATGGCTACACCTTC. V and J are TRBV25-1 and TRBJ1-2; 7 bases are shared with TRBD1. The junction had 5 bases not matched to a gene; V was cut back by 5 bases and J by 5 bases. Germline lookup yields CDR1 MGHDK and CDR2 SYGVNS. CDR3 size: 13 residues.

V and J are TRBV19 and TRBJ2-2, with D possibly TRBD2 on 5 matching bases. Germline loops: CDR1 LNHDA, CDR2 SQIVND (reference sequence). V was trimmed by 5 bases and J by 4 bases, leaving 14 bases between them. The CDR3 is made up of 15 amino acids. This CDR3 is CASSAAGLPTGELFF. CDR3 nucleotide sequence: TGTGCCAGTAGTGCCGCAGGACTGCCCACCGGGGAGCTGTTTTTT.

This clonotype was observed a handful of times. The chain recombines TRBV9 with TRBJ1-4, with TRBD1 matching 7 bases. Germline trimming cut 4 bases from V and 4 bases from J; bases unmatched to any gene: 7. Germline CDR1 and CDR2: SGDLS and YYNGEE. The CDR3 is 15 amino acids. CDR3 residues: CASSITGTVNEKLFF. The CDR3, as DNA: TGTGCCAGCAGCATTACCGGGACAGTTAATGAAAAACTGTTTTTT.

V usage is TRBV29-1 and J usage is TRBJ1-3; D may be TRBD1 (6 bases). From germline, CDR1 is SQVTM and CDR2 ANQGSEA. Trimming left V 8 bases short and J 2 bases short, with 7 bases between. The CDR3 spans 11 residues. The CDR3, as DNA: TGCAGCTCAGGGGCTGGAAACACCATATATTTT. Translated, it gives CSSGAGNTIYF.

The gene calls are TRBV19 and TRBJ1-1; D unclear. The CDR3 is made up of 13 amino acids. Germline assignment: CDR1 LNHDA and CDR2 SQIVND (reference sequence). V shed 6 bases and J shed 5 bases, with 13 bases lying between them. Here the CDR3 DNA reads TGTGCCAGTAGCGCCGGGATGGGGACTGAAGCTTTCTTT. Translated, it gives CASSAGMGTEAFF.

V usage is TRBV12-3 or TRBV12-4 and J usage is TRBJ1-4; D gene uncertain. CDR3 length: 13 residues. Trimming removed 7 bases from V and 0 bases from J, with 6 bases in between. CDR3: CASMDPTNEKLFF. For the CDR3, the DNA is TGTGCCAGCATGGACCCAACTAATGAAAAACTGTTTTTT.

This rearrangement joins TRBV7-3 to TRBJ2-5, with 8 bases aligning to TRBD1. Per the germline V gene, CDR1 is SGHTA and CDR2 is FQGTGA. This CDR3 has 13 residues. V shed 4 bases, J shed 5 bases, and the junction held 3 bases outside the gene matches. CDR3 sequence: CASSSWTGETQYF. DNA for the CDR3: TGTGCCAGCAGCTCTTGGACAGGGGAGACCCAGTACTTC. The full variable domain, its missing parts supplied by reference TRBV7-3 and TRBJ2-5, is GAGVSQTPSNKVTEKGKYVELRCDPISGHTALYWYRQSLGQGPEFLIYFQGTGAADDSGLPNDRFFAVRPEGSVSTLKIQRTERGDSAVYLCASSSWTGETQYFGPGTRLLVL.

The chain is built from TRBV7-2 and TRBJ1-6; 8 bases are shared with TRBD1. The CDR3 contains 17 residues. Germline V lookup: CDR1 SGHTA, CDR2 FQGNSA. V trimming: 4 bases; J trimming: 9 bases; junction bases outside the gene matches: 14. The CDR3 nucleotides are TGTGCCAGCAGCTCACTACTTACAGGGGGACGGGGTTCACCCCTCCACTTT. Residues: CASSSLLTGGRGSPLHF.

The V call is TRBV7-8, the J call TRBJ1-2, with 9 bases identical to TRBD1. CDR1 is SGHVS, CDR2 FQNEAQ, per germline. The length of the CDR3 is 16 residues. V shed 1 base and J 5 bases; nucleotides not matched to a gene: 8. DNA for the CDR3: TGTGCCAGCAGCTTAGACAGGGGGCGCGATTATTATGGCTACACCTTC. As protein: CASSLDRGRDYYGYTF.

This clonotype was seen repeatedly, ten times or more. The rearrangement uses TRBV29-1 and TRBJ1-1; 7 bases line up with TRBD1. This CDR3 comprises 13 residues. V trimming: 2 bases; J trimming: 4 bases; junction bases outside the gene matches: 4. Germline lookup yields CDR1 SQVTM and CDR2 ANQGSEA. Here the CDR3 reads CSVETQGGTEAFF. The CDR3 DNA is TGCAGCGTTGAAACCCAGGGGGGCACTGAAGCTTTCTTT.

This chain links TRBV15 with TRBJ1-5; D is undetermined. Germline V CDR1 and CDR2: LNHNV, YYDKDF (reference sequence). Trimming took 3 bases from V and 2 from J, leaving 14 bases between them. CDR3 length: 16 amino acids. CDR3 coding DNA: TGTGCCACCAGCAGGAGAGATGGACGGGGCAATCAGCCCCAGCATTTT. Translation gives CATSRRDGRGNQPQHF.

The chain combines TRBV7-9 with TRBJ1-2; 7 nucleotides line up with TRBD1. The CDR3 spans 13 residues. The germline CDR1 and CDR2 sequences are SEHNR and FQNEAQ (reference sequence). The junction had 8 bases not matched to a gene; V was cut back by 3 bases and J by 10 bases. CDR3 protein: CASSLVGTDDYTF. The CDR3 DNA follows: TGTGCCAGCAGCTTGGTAGGGACAGATGACTACACCTTC.

The V and J genes are TRBV20-1 and TRBJ2-3, with 7 bases fitting TRBD2. With V trimmed by 1 base and J by 2 bases, 18 bases remained unmatched. The length of the CDR3 is 19 residues. Germline V lookup: CDR1 DFQATT, CDR2 SNEGSKA (reference sequence). CDR3 residues: CSARVPWLPTSELTDTQYF. In DNA, the CDR3 is TGCAGTGCTAGAGTGCCCTGGTTACCAACTAGCGAACTCACAGATACGCAGTATTTT.

This chain links TRBV14 with TRBJ1-5, with D tentatively TRBD1 (5 bases). V was shortened by 8 bases and J by 3 bases, with 17 bases between the two germline ends. The CDR3 runs 15 residues. Looked up from germline, CDR1 is SGHDN and CDR2 is FVKESK. CDR3 coding DNA: TGTGCCAGCTCGCCTGGGCAGGGTTTCAATCAGCCCCAGCATTTT. It specifies CASSPGQGFNQPQHF.

This clonotype has a count of ten or more. In DNA, the CDR3 is TGTGCCATGGGACAGGAATATAATTCACCCCTCCACTTT. Encoded protein: CAMGQEYNSPLHF. The chain uses TRBV10-3 and TRBJ1-6, with 8 nucleotides matching TRBD1. Germline V CDR1 and CDR2: ENHRY, SYGVKD. After removal of 9 bases from V and 4 bases from J, the junction contained 2 bases not matched to a gene. The CDR3 totals 13 residues.

The rearrangement uses TRBV2 and TRBJ1-5; D is perhaps TRBD1 (6 bases). This CDR3 has 13 amino acids. From germline, CDR1 is SNHLY and CDR2 FYNNEI. V lost 11 bases and J lost 1, with 12 bases in between. The CDR3 sequence is CAWRTGSNQPQHF. The CDR3 bases are TGTGCCTGGAGAACAGGGAGCAATCAGCCCCAGCATTTT. The full variable domain, its missing parts supplied by reference TRBV2 and TRBJ1-5, is EPEVTQTPSHQVTQMGQEVILRCVPISNHLYFYWYRQILGQKVEFLVSFYNNEISEKSEIFDDQFSVERPDGSNFTLKIRSTKLEDSAMYFCAWRTGSNQPQHFGDGTRLSIL.

The V call is TRBV7-2, the J call TRBJ1-4; no clear D. V was pared by 5 bases and J by 1 base, with 11 bases between. Germline CDR1 SGHTA, CDR2 FQGNSA. This CDR3 has 15 residues. CDR3 DNA: TGTGCCAGCAGCCCGGGTGGGGAAACTAATGAAAAACTGTTTTTT. It specifies CASSPGGETNEKLFF.

V and J are TRBV7-8 and TRBJ2-7; TRBD2 aligns across 10 bases. Germline V gene sequence: CDR1 SGHVS, CDR2 FQNEAQ. This CDR3 region has 15 residues. Trimming at V came to 4 bases and at J to 7 bases, leaving 10 bases not matched to a gene. CDR3 in amino acids: CASSSAGGRDNEQYF. DNA of the CDR3: TGTGCCAGCAGCTCAGCGGGAGGGCGGGACAATGAGCAGTACTTC.

The chain has TRBV15 and TRBJ2-2; the match to TRBD1 covers 7 bases. This CDR3 comprises 13 residues. From germline, CDR1 is LNHNV and CDR2 YYDKDF (reference sequence). V gave up 2 bases and J gave up 8 bases; unmatched junction bases: 2. The CDR3 spells CATSRTGAGELFF. DNA for the CDR3: TGTGCCACCAGCAGAACAGGGGCTGGGGAGCTGTTTTTT.

The chain uses TRBV7-2 and TRBJ1-5; 9 bases agree with TRBD1. After removal of 2 bases from V and 5 bases from J, the junction contained 4 bases not matched to a gene. This CDR3 has 15 amino acids. From germline, CDR1 is SGHTA and CDR2 FQGNSA. The chain's CDR3 is CASSLPGQGYQPQHF. CDR3 DNA: TGTGCCAGCAGCTTACCGGGACAGGGTTATCAGCCCCAGCATTTT.

The chain has TRBV20-1 and TRBJ1-5; possibly TRBD1 for D (5 bases). The CDR3 covers 13 residues. The germline V gene has CDR1 DFQATT and CDR2 SNEGSKA (reference sequence). V was clipped by 5 bases and J by 3 bases, with 11 bases between them. For the CDR3, the DNA is TGCAGTGCTTGCAGGGAAGTCAATCAGCCCCAGCATTTT. Translation: CSACREVNQPQHF.

This clonotype was seen a few times. This chain uses TRBV7-9 with TRBJ1-1; no definite D call. Trimming removed 3 bases from V and 4 bases from J, with 9 bases in between. Germline values: CDR1 SEHNR, CDR2 FQNEAQ (reference sequence). CDR3 length equals 13 residues. This chain's CDR3 is CASSFGFATEAFF. The DNA of the CDR3 is TGTGCCAGCAGCTTTGGATTTGCCACTGAAGCTTTCTTT.

This clonotype has a handful of counts. This CDR3 is CSAARGEAYEQYF. DNA of the CDR3: TGCAGTGCTGCGCGGGGTGAGGCGTACGAGCAGTACTTC. The genes are TRBV20-1 and TRBJ2-7; tentative D call: TRBD2 (6 bases). CDR3 length: 13 amino acids. Germline loops: CDR1 DFQATT, CDR2 SNEGSKA (reference sequence). V was clipped by 5 bases and J by 4 bases, with 15 bases between them.

This clonotype was counted only a few times. V gene TRBV7-9 combines with J gene TRBJ2-2; TRBD2 agrees at 8 bases. The CDR3 runs 15 residues. Germline V gives CDR1 SEHNR, CDR2 FQNEAQ (reference sequence). V shed 5 bases and J 1 base; nucleotides not matched to a gene: 3. The CDR3 DNA reads as TGTGCCAGCAGCCCGGGACTAGAGAACACCGGGGAGCTGTTTTTT. Protein: CASSPGLENTGELFF.

This clonotype was counted at least ten times. V is TRBV10-3 and J is TRBJ1-2; 8 bases line up with TRBD1. This CDR3 is 13 amino acids long. V trimming: 10 bases; J trimming: 6 bases; junction bases outside the gene matches: 10. Germline lookup yields CDR1 ENHRY and CDR2 SYGVKD. The CDR3, as DNA: TGTGCCAGCCTAAGGATGGACAGGGATGGCTACACCTTC. This codes for CASLRMDRDGYTF.

In the case of this clonotype: A much larger clone lies one base from this, so it may be a read error. This chain links TRBV2 with TRBJ1-2; D is ambiguous. The CDR3 has 15 residues. Germline assignment: CDR1 SNHLY and CDR2 FYNNEI. Here the CDR3 DNA reads TGTGCCAGCAGTGAATTTTCGGGCGCCTCCTATGGCCACACCTTC. Translated, it gives CASSEFSGASYGHTF.